The T cell receptor (beta chain) described here comes from a study of post-analysis software for immune sequencing data. Regarding the study as a whole: TRBV segments more frequent in patients than in controls numbered five and included TRBV5-6, TRBV5-1 and TRBV20-1.

The CDR3 runs to 15 residues. Germline V gene lookup returns CDR1 SSHAT and CDR2 FNYEAQ (reference sequence). cDNA libraries for TCR beta contained unique molecular identifiers. A single record per CDR3 protein comes from TCRdb applying MiXCR to the PCR reads. The data show about 460,000 distinct CDR3 sequences, with roughly 45% seen just once and 9% to 14% held by the top ten. For this clonotype: Its specificity is unknown. At one end, the junction sequence differs from germline, possibly due to a read error.

This receptor was obtained from a girl between 5 and 17 years old with multiple sclerosis. Sequences were obtained from blood. The chain employs TRBV7-7 and TRBJ2-3, with 7 bases lining up with TRBD2. The CDR3 nucleotides read TGTGCTAGCAGCTTAGGTGGGCTAGCGGCAGATACGCAGTATTTT. Its translation: CASSLGGLAADTQYF.